This T cell receptor (beta chain) was captured by sequencing in a study of cytomegalovirus exposure and HLA in healthy donors. Nominally healthy donors were sampled, though unrecorded immune exposures were likely. Germline V gene sequence: CDR1 MNHNS, CDR2 SASEGT. With 5 bases removed from V and 0 bases from J, the gap between germline ends came to 7 bases. The CDR3 length is 13 residues. Primers: 60 Vbeta forward and 13 Jbeta reverse. Libraries were prepared by immunoSEQ multiplex PCR; TCRdb keeps only in-frame clonotypes and omits some of them. The sample includes 150,000 to 200,000 clones, around 79% of them seen just once.

The specimen was PBMCs. The clonotype comes from a girl aged 5-17 years in good health and CMV-seropositive. V usage is TRBV6-1 and J usage is TRBJ1-1; D not resolved. This CDR3 is CASSRELNTEAFF. The CDR3 DNA sequence: TGTGCCAGCAGTCGAGAGTTGAACACTGAAGCTTTCTTT.